The sequence of this T cell receptor (beta chain) was determined in a study of shared clonotypes between healthy human individuals. Study details: Used for every donor were three CD4 naive, three CD4 memory, two CD8 naive and one CD8 memory plate. Study-level findings and limits: Clonotypes that were shared across a handful of donors made up approximately 5% of naive CD4 clonotypes.

Per germline, CDR1 SGHTA and CDR2 FQGNSA. This CDR3 has 13 residues. Trimming pared 2 bases from V and 3 bases from J, leaving 5 bases between. Details on this clone: What it binds is unknown.

The method was immunoSEQ multiplex PCR; TCRdb's version includes in-frame clones alone and lacks a portion of them. The sample has approximately 95,000 clones, roughly two thirds seen once; the top ten hold about 42%. The receptor's source is a young man in good health. This chain connects TRBV7-2 to TRBJ2-1, with D hard to call. Sequenced sample: memory CD8+ T cells sorted from blood. Stated subset: CD45RO+ cells pooled with CCR7-negative TemRA cells. The CDR3 loop reads CASSLYVYNEQFF. In DNA, the CDR3 is TGTGCCAGCAGCTTATATGTCTACAATGAGCAGTTCTTC.